This TCR beta chain is from a study of identifying expanded T cells in peripheral blood. Repertoires were generated with immunoSEQ multiplex PCR, while TCRdb's copy carries only in-frame clones and drops some. This sample has about 78,000 clones, with just under 85% found just once. This clone was picked up a small number of times. V lost 7 bases to trimming and J lost 0 bases, with 18 bases between them. Germline-derived CDR1 and CDR2 are MDHEN and SYDVKM. The CDR3 spans 16 residues. The rearrangement joins TRBV28 to TRBJ1-1; no firm D call. The sample taken for sequencing was blood. The receptor comes from a person between 18 and 75 years old in good health. The CDR3 spells CASNPAGRAVNTEAFF. The CDR3 DNA reads TGTGCCAGCAACCCCGCTGGCCGGGCCGTGAACACTGAAGCTTTCTTT.